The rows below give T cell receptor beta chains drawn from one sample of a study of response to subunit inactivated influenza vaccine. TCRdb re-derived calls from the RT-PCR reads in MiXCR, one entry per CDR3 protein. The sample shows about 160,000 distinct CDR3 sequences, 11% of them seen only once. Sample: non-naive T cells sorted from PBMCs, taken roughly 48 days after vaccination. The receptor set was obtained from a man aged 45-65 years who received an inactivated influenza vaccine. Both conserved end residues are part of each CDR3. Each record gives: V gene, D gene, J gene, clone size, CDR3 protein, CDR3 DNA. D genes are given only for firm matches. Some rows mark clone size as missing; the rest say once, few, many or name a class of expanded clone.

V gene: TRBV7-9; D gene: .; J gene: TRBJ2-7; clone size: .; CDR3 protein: CASSSGTAMGEQYF; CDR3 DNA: TGTGCCAGCAGCTCCGGGACGGCAATGGGAGAGCAGTACTTC
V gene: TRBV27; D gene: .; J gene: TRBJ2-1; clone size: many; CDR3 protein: CASRPGTAYNEQFF; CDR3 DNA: TGTGCCAGCAGACCCGGAACAGCTTACAATGAGCAGTTCTTC
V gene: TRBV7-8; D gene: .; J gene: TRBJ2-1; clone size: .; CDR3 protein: CASSPAQVSSYNEQFF; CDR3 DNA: TGTGCCAGCAGCCCGGCCCAGGTGAGCTCCTACAATGAGCAGTTCTTC
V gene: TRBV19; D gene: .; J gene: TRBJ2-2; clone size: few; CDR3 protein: CASSGGGGTGELFF; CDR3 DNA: TGTGCCAGTAGTGGTGGGGGCGGCACCGGGGAGCTGTTTTTT
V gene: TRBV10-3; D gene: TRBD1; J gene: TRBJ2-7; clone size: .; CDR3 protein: CAISDPGQGSYEQYF; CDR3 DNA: TGTGCCATCAGTGATCCGGGACAGGGATCCTACGAGCAGTACTTC
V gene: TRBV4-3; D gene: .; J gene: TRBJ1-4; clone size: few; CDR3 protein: CASSQAGRSNEKLFF; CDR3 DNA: TGCGCCAGCAGCCAAGCGGGCAGATCTAATGAAAAACTGTTTTTT
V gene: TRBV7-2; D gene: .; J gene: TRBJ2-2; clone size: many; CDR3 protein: CASSPHMSTGELFF; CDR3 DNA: TGTGCCAGCAGCCCCCATATGAGCACCGGGGAGCTGTTTTTT
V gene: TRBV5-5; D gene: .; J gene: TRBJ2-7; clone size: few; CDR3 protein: CASSLGARSSYEQYF; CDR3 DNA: TGTGCCAGCAGCCTCGGTGCGAGATCCTCCTACGAGCAGTACTTC
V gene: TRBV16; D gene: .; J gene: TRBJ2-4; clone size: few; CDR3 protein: CASSHDGSRDIQYF; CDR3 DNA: TGTGCCAGCAGCCACGACGGGAGTAGGGACATTCAGTACTTC
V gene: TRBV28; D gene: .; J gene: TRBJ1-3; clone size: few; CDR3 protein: CASSLYWTDSGNTIYF; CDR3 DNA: TGTGCCAGCAGTCTATACTGGACGGACTCTGGAAACACCATATATTTT
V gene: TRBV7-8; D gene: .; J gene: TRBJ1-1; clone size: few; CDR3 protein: CASSLGWGRRVNTEAFF; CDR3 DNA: TGTGCCAGCAGCCTAGGGTGGGGCAGAAGAGTGAACACTGAAGCTTTCTTT
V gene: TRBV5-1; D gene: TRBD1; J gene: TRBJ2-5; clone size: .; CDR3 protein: CASSLRGQGAMETQYF; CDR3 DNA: TGCGCCAGCAGCTTGCGGGGTCAGGGGGCGATGGAGACCCAGTACTTC
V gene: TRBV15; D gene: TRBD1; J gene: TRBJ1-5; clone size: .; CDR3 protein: CATSRDLRGQGLRNQPQHF; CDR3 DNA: TGTGCCACCAGCAGAGATCTTAGAGGACAGGGGTTGCGCAATCAGCCCCAGCATTTT
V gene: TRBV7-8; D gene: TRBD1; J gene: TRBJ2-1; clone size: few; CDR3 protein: CASSLGASGQGFHNEQFF; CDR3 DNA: TGTGCCAGCAGCTTAGGGGCATCAGGACAGGGGTTCCACAATGAGCAGTTCTTC
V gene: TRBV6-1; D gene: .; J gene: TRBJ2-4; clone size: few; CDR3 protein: CASSTTLGAAKNIQYF; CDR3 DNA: TGTGCCAGCAGTACCACCCTAGGGGCAGCCAAAAACATTCAGTACTTC
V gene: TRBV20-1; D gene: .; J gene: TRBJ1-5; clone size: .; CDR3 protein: CSARDVEGNQPQHF; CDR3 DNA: TGCAGTGCTAGAGATGTAGAAGGTAATCAGCCCCAGCATTTT
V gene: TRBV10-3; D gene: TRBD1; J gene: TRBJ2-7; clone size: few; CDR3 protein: CATNRDSKYEQYF; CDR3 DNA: TGTGCCACAAATAGGGACAGCAAATACGAGCAGTACTTC
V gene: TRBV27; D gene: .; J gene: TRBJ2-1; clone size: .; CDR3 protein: CASSFLTRSDEYNEQFF; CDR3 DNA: TGTGCCAGCAGTTTTTTGACTAGAAGCGACGAATACAATGAGCAGTTCTTC
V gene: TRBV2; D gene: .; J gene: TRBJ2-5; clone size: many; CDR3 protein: CASSEEETQYF; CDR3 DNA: TGTGCCAGCAGTGAGGAGGAGACCCAGTACTTC
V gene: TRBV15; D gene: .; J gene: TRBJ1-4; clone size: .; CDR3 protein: CATSRDRFATNEKLFF; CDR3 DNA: TGTGCCACCAGCAGAGATCGGTTTGCAACTAATGAAAAACTGTTTTTT
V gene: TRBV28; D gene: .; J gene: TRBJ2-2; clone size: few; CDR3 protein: CASSLRVGVVTGELFF; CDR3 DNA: TGTGCCAGCAGTTTACGAGTGGGAGTGGTGACCGGGGAGCTGTTTTTT